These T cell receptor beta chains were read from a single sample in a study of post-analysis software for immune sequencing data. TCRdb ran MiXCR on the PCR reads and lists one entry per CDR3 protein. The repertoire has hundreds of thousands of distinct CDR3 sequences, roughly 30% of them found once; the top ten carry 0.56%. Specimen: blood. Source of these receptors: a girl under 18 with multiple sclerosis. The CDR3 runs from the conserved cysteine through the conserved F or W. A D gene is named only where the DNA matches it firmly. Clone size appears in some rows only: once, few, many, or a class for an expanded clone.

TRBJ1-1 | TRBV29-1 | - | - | CSVVPRAEVFF | TGCAGCGTTGTGCCAAGGGCGGAAGTTTTCTTT
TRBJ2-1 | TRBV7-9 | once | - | CASSLASGLEFF | TGTGCCAGCAGCTTAGCGTCCGGGTTGGAGTTCTTC
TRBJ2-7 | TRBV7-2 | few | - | CASSEGLGTYEQYF | TGTGCCAGCAGCGAGGGACTGGGTACCTACGAGCAGTACTTC
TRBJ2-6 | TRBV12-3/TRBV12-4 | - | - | CTSSLGGSGANVLTF | TGTACCAGCAGTTTAGGAGGTTCTGGGGCCAACGTCCTGACTTTC
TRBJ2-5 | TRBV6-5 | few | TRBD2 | CASSYSARAGKTQYF | TGTGCCAGCAGTTACTCCGCCAGAGCGGGAAAGACCCAGTACTTC
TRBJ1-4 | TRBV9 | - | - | CASSVGGAWGNEKLFF | TGTGCCAGCAGCGTAGGTGGCGCTTGGGGTAATGAAAAACTGTTTTTT
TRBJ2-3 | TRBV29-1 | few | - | CSVERGIATDTQYF | TGCAGCGTTGAACGGGGGATCGCCACAGATACGCAGTATTTT
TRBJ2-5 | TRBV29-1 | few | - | CSVETRETQYF | TGCAGCGTTGAGACAAGGGAGACCCAGTACTTC
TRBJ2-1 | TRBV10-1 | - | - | CASSDRRPWTPSYNEQFF | TGCGCCAGCAGTGACCGGAGACCATGGACTCCCTCCTACAATGAGCAGTTCTTC
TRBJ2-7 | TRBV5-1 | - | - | CASISDYNEQYF | TGCGCCAGCATAAGCGATTACAATGAGCAGTACTTC
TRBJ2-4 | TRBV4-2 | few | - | CASSQVGVGAKNIQYF | TGTGCCAGCAGCCAAGTCGGGGTAGGGGCCAAAAACATTCAGTACTTC
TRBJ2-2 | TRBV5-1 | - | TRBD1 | CASSLSLTGAKNTGELFF | TGCGCCAGCAGCTTGAGTCTGACAGGGGCGAAGAACACCGGGGAGCTGTTTTTT
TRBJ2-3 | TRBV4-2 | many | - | CASSPRDDTQYF | TGTGCCAGCAGCCCCCGGGACGATACGCAGTATTTT
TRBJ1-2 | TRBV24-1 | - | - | CATSDPGRGYTF | TGTGCCACCAGTGATCCCGGACGGGGCTACACCTTC
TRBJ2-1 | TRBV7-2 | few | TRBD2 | CASSLGTRDEQFF | TGTGCCAGCAGCTTAGGGACTAGAGATGAGCAGTTCTTC
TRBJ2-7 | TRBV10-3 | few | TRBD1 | CAIRPGQGNSYEQYF | TGTGCCATCAGGCCGGGACAGGGGAACTCCTACGAGCAGTACTTC
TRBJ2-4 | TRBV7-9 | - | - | CASSLAGLIAKNIQYF | TGTGCCAGCAGCTTAGCGGGACTGATAGCCAAAAACATTCAGTACTTC
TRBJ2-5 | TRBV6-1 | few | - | CASSEERIGFEETQYF | TGTGCCAGCAGTGAAGAGAGGATAGGGTTCGAGGAGACCCAGTACTTC
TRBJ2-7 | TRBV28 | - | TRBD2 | CASSFVSGRVYEQYF | TGTGCCAGCAGTTTTGTTAGCGGGAGGGTTTACGAGCAGTACTTC
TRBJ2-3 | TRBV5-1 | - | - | CASSFPGLTTDTQYF | TGCGCCAGCAGCTTCCCCGGACTAACCACAGATACGCAGTATTTT
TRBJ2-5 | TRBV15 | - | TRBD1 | CATSSSNRGWETQYF | TGTGCCACCAGCAGTTCGAACAGGGGATGGGAGACCCAGTACTTC
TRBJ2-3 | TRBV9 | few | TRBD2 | CASSVGQRGSDTQYF | TGTGCCAGCAGCGTAGGTCAGCGGGGATCAGATACGCAGTATTTT
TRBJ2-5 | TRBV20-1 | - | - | CSARDRRDIYPETQYF | TGCAGTGCTAGAGACCGCCGGGACATATATCCCGAGACCCAGTACTTC
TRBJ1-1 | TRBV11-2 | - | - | CASSYTRVLGGAFF | TGTGCCAGCAGCTATACTCGGGTTTTGGGTGGAGCTTTCTTT
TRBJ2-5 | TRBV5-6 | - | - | CASGLDGETGQLKETQYF | TGTGCCAGCGGCTTGGATGGCGAAACGGGACAACTCAAAGAGACCCAGTACTTC
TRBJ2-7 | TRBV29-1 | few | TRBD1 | CSVIGDSTRYEQYF | TGCAGCGTTATAGGGGACAGCACCAGGTACGAGCAGTACTTC
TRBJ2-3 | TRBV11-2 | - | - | CASSYTRSDTQYF | TGTGCCAGCAGCTATACTAGATCAGATACGCAGTATTTT
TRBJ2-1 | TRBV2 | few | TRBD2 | CASSEGGRATNEQFF | TGTGCCAGCAGTGAAGGCGGGAGGGCCACCAATGAGCAGTTCTTC
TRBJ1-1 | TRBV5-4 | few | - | CASSLDWALTEAFF | TGTGCCAGCAGCTTGGACTGGGCCCTCACTGAAGCTTTCTTT
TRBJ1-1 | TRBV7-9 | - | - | CASSFPPRRGGRKAFF | TGTGCCAGCAGCTTCCCTCCGCGGCGGGGGGGAAGGAAGGCTTTCTTT
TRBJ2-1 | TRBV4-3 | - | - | CASSRLFTGGYEQFF | TGCGCCAGCAGCCGGCTCTTTACGGGGGGCTATGAGCAGTTCTTC
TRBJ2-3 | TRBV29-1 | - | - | CSVKWGVSTDTQYF | TGCAGCGTTAAGTGGGGCGTCAGCACAGATACGCAGTATTTT
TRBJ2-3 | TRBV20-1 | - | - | CSARFTDLGTDTQYF | TGCAGTGCTAGATTCACTGACCTGGGGACAGATACGCAGTATTTT
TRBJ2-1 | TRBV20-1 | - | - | CSAPGETTSYNEQFF | TGCAGTGCCCCAGGGGAAACTACCTCCTACAATGAGCAGTTCTTC
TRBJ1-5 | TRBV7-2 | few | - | CASAKPGAAPQHF | TGTGCCAGCGCGAAACCCGGGGCGGCGCCCCAGCATTTT
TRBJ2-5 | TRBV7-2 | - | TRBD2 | CASSLPGTSGGETQYF | TGTGCCAGCAGCTTACCCGGGACTAGCGGGGGAGAGACCCAGTACTTC
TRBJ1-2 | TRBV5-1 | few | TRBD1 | CASSPGGTGSVYGYTF | TGCGCCAGCAGCCCAGGCGGGACAGGGAGCGTCTATGGCTACACCTTC
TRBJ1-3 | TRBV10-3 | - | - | CAAKGLLSGNTIYF | TGTGCCGCTAAAGGACTCCTCTCTGGAAACACCATATATTTT
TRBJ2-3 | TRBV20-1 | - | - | CSARVGGTSTDTQYF | TGCAGTGCTAGAGTGGGGGGGACAAGCACAGATACGCAGTATTTT
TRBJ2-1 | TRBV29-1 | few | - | CSVALELVYNEQFF | TGCAGCGTTGCCCTCGAACTAGTCTACAATGAGCAGTTCTTC
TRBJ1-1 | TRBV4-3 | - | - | CASSQVTVGTEAFF | TGCGCCAGCAGCCAAGTTACGGTCGGCACTGAAGCTTTCTTT
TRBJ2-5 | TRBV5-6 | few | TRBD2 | CASSIQGPSGMETQYF | TGTGCCAGCAGCATACAGGGGCCTAGCGGGATGGAGACCCAGTACTTC
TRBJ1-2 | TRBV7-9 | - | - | CASSSWGGEGYTF | TGTGCCAGCAGTTCCTGGGGAGGGGAGGGCTACACCTTC
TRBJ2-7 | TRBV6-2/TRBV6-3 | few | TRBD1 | CASSSTGVVFYEQYF | TGTGCCAGCAGTTCCACAGGGGTCGTTTTCTACGAGCAGTACTTC
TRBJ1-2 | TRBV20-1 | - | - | CSASGTGCGYTF | TGCAGTGCTAGTGGGACGGGCTGTGGCTACACCTTC
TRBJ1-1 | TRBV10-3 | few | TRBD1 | CAIQPAGGRTEAFF | TGTGCCATCCAACCCGCAGGGGGACGCACTGAAGCTTTCTTT
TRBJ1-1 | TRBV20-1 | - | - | CSALEGTLNTEAFF | TGCAGTGCTCTGGAGGGAACCCTGAACACTGAAGCTTTCTTT
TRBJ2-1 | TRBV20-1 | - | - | CSARKDRAYNEQFF | TGCAGTGCTAGAAAGGACAGAGCCTACAATGAGCAGTTCTTC
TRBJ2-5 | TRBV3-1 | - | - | CASSQGGMYQDTQYF | TGTGCCAGCAGCCAAGGGGGGATGTACCAAGACACCCAGTACTTC
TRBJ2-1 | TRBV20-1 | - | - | CSAAWLEQFF | TGCAGTGCCGCCTGGCTTGAGCAGTTCTTC